A single sample is the source of the 26 T cell receptor beta chains below, sequenced in a study of cytomegalovirus exposure and HLA in healthy donors. Researchers ran the PCR with 60 Vbeta and 13 Jbeta primers. The table came from immunoSEQ multiplex PCR; TCRdb's copy has only in-frame clones and leaves some out. The sample records over 150,000 clones, roughly 80% being singletons. Material for sequencing was PBMCs. Every receptor here comes from a man aged 25 to 40 in good health and CMV-seronegative.

A note on this clone: A far larger clone is one nucleotide away, so this likely arose from a read error. The chain is built from TRBV5-8 and TRBJ2-7; D is ambiguous. V lost 7 bases and J 3 bases, leaving 8 bases between the germline ends. The CDR3 consists of 11 residues. Germline lookup yields CDR1 SGHTS and CDR2 YDEGEE. CDR3 nucleotides: TGTGCCAGCCGCCCAGGCTACGAGCAGTACTTC. It yields the protein CASRPGYEQYF.

This clone was seen once. The chain links TRBV9 to TRBJ1-4; TRBD1 might be the D (6 bases). Germline assignment: CDR1 SGDLS and CDR2 YYNGEE. The V end was cut by 0 bases, the J end by 8 bases, with 11 bases between. The CDR3 has 14 amino acids. DNA of the CDR3: TGTGCCAGCAGCGTAGGGGGGCGAGGCGAAAAACTGTTTTTT. This sequence encodes CASSVGGRGEKLFF.

This chain joins TRBV7-8 and TRBJ1-5; 7 nucleotides line up with TRBD1. J gave up 6 bases and V 5 bases, and 10 bases lay outside the gene matches. The CDR3 loop spans 15 amino acids. Germline V gene data show CDR1 as SGHVS and CDR2 as FQNEAQ. This chain's CDR3 is CASSPQGGLVQPQHF. CDR3 nucleotide sequence: TGTGCCAGCAGCCCGCAAGGGGGCTTGGTTCAGCCCCAGCATTTT. Full variable domain (missing parts from reference TRBV7-8 and TRBJ1-5): GAGVSQSPRYKVAKRGQDVALRCDPISGHVSLFWYQQALGQGPEFLTYFQNEAQLDKSGLPSDRFFAERPEGSVSTLKIQRTQQEDSAVYLCASSPQGGLVQPQHFGDGTRLSIL.

This chain links TRBV7-8 with TRBJ2-7; 13 bases agree with TRBD2. CDR1 SGHVS and CDR2 FQNEAQ come from the germline V gene. The CDR3 length is 17 residues. Unmatched junction bases numbered 15, after V lost 7 bases and J lost 6 bases. CDR3 sequence (DNA): TGTGCCAGCACCCTGGGACTAGCGGGGATTTTGAATGGCGAGCAGTACTTC. Translated, it gives CASTLGLAGILNGEQYF.

The V gene is TRBV2, the J gene TRBJ2-7; TRBD1 agrees at 8 bases. Germline V gives CDR1 SNHLY, CDR2 FYNNEI. CDR3 length equals 13 residues. Losses at the gene ends were 7 bases for V and 2 bases for J; bases not matched to a gene: 4. The CDR3 region is CASTGQGPYEQYF. The CDR3 bases are TGTGCCAGCACCGGACAGGGCCCCTACGAGCAGTACTTC.

The V gene is TRBV6-5, the J gene TRBJ2-5, with D unclear. The J call could be wrong; TRBJ2-7 is a better fit for the DNA end. Germline CDR1 is MNHEY and CDR2 is SVGAGI. The CDR3 runs 14 residues. This CDR3 reads CASKVTMIVHEQYF. The CDR3 coding sequence is TGTGCCAGCAAGGTGACAATGATAGTCCACGAGCAGTACTTC.

The rearrangement links TRBV11-1 to TRBJ2-1; 8 bases align to TRBD1. The CDR3 loop spans 16 amino acids. V lost 6 bases, J lost 6 bases, and 13 bases stayed unmatched. The germline CDR1 and CDR2 sequences are SGHAT and FQDESV (reference sequence). The CDR3 DNA reads as TGTGCCAGCAGTTTACTGAGGGGACAGGAATCCAATGAGCAGTTCTTC. It is translated as CASSLLRGQESNEQFF.

V usage is TRBV15 and J usage is TRBJ1-1, with D perhaps matching TRBD1 (5 bases). The CDR3 covers 14 residues. Trimming removed 1 base at V and 1 base at J, with 7 bases between. Germline V gene sequence: CDR1 LNHNV, CDR2 YYDKDF (reference sequence). The CDR3 protein is CATSRGRANTEAFF. The CDR3 nucleotides read TGTGCCACCAGCAGAGGCAGGGCGAACACTGAAGCTTTCTTT.

This clone was counted between two and nine times. This chain connects TRBV4-3 to TRBJ1-2; D is possibly TRBD1 (5 bases). The CDR3 extends over 15 amino acids. V lost 3 bases and J 4 bases, leaving 15 bases between the germline ends. From germline, CDR1 is LGHNA and CDR2 YSLEER. The CDR3 sequence is CASSQGRAGVYGYTF. The CDR3, as DNA: TGCGCCAGCAGCCAGGGGCGGGCGGGAGTCTATGGCTACACCTTC.

J is TRBJ2-1 and V is TRBV12-5; TRBD2 matches 13 bases. The CDR3 is 18 amino acids. Germline CDR1 is LGHNT and CDR2 is FRNRAP. Germline trimming cut 6 bases from V and 3 bases from J; bases unmatched to any gene: 11. The CDR3 here is CASGTGLAGVLFYNEQFF. In DNA, the CDR3 is TGTGCTAGTGGCACAGGACTAGCGGGAGTCCTTTTCTACAATGAGCAGTTCTTC.

The sample holds a few counts of this clone. The rearrangement links TRBV30 to TRBJ2-7, with a possible D match to TRBD1 (5 bases). In germline, CDR1 is GTSNPN, CDR2 SVGIG (reference sequence). With 7 bases removed from V and 6 bases from J, the gap between germline ends came to 16 bases. CDR3 length: 12 amino acids. CDR3 sequence reads: CASRPDKGEQYF. The DNA of the CDR3 is TGTGCCTCCCGACCGGACAAGGGCGAGCAGTACTTC.

V and J are TRBV30 and TRBJ1-5; D not resolved. The V gene's germline CDR1 is GTSNPN and CDR2 SVGIG (reference sequence). V lost 1 base and J lost 6, with 10 bases in between. The CDR3 totals 13 residues. The CDR3 here is CAWSGGEFQPQHF. CDR3 coding DNA: TGTGCCTGGAGTGGGGGAGAATTTCAGCCCCAGCATTTT.

This rearrangement joins TRBV10-1 to TRBJ2-5, with 7 bases fitting TRBD1. Germline V lookup: CDR1 WNHNN, CDR2 SYGVQD (reference sequence). After removal of 3 bases from V and 2 bases from J, the junction contained 6 bases not matched to a gene. This CDR3 is built from 15 residues. The CDR3 DNA sequence: TGCGCCAGCAGTGAAGGGGACAGACCTCAAGAGACCCAGTACTTC. Its protein product is CASSEGDRPQETQYF.

The V gene is TRBV19, the J gene TRBJ1-2; D unclear. The CDR3 consists of 15 residues. V lost 7 bases and J 4 bases, leaving 19 bases between the germline ends. Germline CDR1 and CDR2: LNHDA and SQIVND (reference sequence). CDR3: CASTPWQEEFYGYTF. For the CDR3, the DNA is TGTGCCAGTACCCCCTGGCAGGAGGAATTCTATGGCTACACCTTC.

This clone was seen only once. V and J are TRBV27 and TRBJ1-4; D is unclear. This CDR3 is 15 amino acids long. V gave up 3 bases and J gave up 7 bases, with 15 bases separating them. CDR1 MNHEY and CDR2 SMNVEV come from the germline V gene (reference sequence). The CDR3 loop is CASSFIPGRREKLFF. Written as DNA, the CDR3 is TGTGCCAGCAGTTTTATACCAGGCAGGCGTGAAAAACTGTTTTTT.

The CDR3 DNA follows: TGTGCCACCAGCAGAGACCCACAGGCTCTCGGCTACACCTTC. Its translation: CATSRDPQALGYTF. The rearrangement uses TRBV15 and TRBJ1-2, with TRBD1 as a possible D gene (5 bases). The germline V gene has CDR1 LNHNV and CDR2 YYDKDF (reference sequence). This CDR3 has 14 residues. The V end lost 0 bases, the J end lost 8 bases, and 13 bases lay between the germline ends.

This chain links TRBV13 with TRBJ2-7; possible D gene TRBD2, 6 bases. Germline loops: CDR1 PRHDT, CDR2 FYEKMQ (reference sequence). V was cut by 2 bases and J by 2 bases, with 10 bases left in between. The CDR3 length is 14 residues. The DNA for the CDR3 is TGTGCCAGCAGCTTATTGGGGGGAGCCTACGAGCAGTACTTC. Its protein product is CASSLLGGAYEQYF. The full variable domain, completed using reference TRBV13 and TRBJ2-7, is AAGVIQSPRHLIKEKRETATLKCYPIPRHDTVYWYQQGPGQDPQFLISFYEKMQSDKGSIPDRFSAQQFSDYHSELNMSSLELGDSALYFCASSLLGGAYEQYFGPGTRLTVT.

This chain joins TRBV27 and TRBJ2-7; 11 bases agree with TRBD1. From germline, CDR1 is MNHEY and CDR2 SMNVEV (reference sequence). The CDR3 runs 21 residues. Trimming removed 6 bases from V and 0 bases from J; junction bases left unmatched: 22. The CDR3 reads CASSRRLSTRDRGFSSYEQYF. In DNA, the CDR3 is TGTGCCAGCAGCCGAAGACTCTCGACCCGGGACAGGGGGTTTAGCTCCTACGAGCAGTACTTC.

The rearrangement links TRBV2 to TRBJ2-7; possible D gene TRBD1, 7 bases. CDR3 length: 14 residues. V lost 0 bases, J lost 7 bases, and 13 bases lay in between. CDR1 is SNHLY and CDR2 is FYNNEI in the germline V gene. The DNA for the CDR3 is TGTGCCAGCAGTGAAGCAGGAGGGGGCGGAGAGCAGTACTTC. Translated, it gives CASSEAGGGGEQYF.

The chain carries TRBV30 and TRBJ2-7, with 10 nucleotides matching TRBD2. The CDR3 totals 13 residues. V trimming: 7 bases; J trimming: 4 bases; junction bases outside the gene matches: 7. Germline CDR1 and CDR2: GTSNPN and SVGIG (reference sequence). The CDR3 nucleotides read TGTGCCTTCAGCGGGAGGGCCGCGTACGAGCAGTACTTC. Translation: CAFSGRAAYEQYF.

This chain uses TRBV5-1 with TRBJ2-7; TRBD2 matches at 10 bases. V trimming: 4 bases; J trimming: 2 bases; junction bases outside the gene matches: 12. Germline-derived CDR1 and CDR2 are SGHRS and YFSETQ. The CDR3 has 17 residues. The CDR3 spells CASSATPLAGGPYEQYF. CDR3 DNA: TGCGCCAGCAGCGCGACACCCTTAGCGGGAGGCCCCTACGAGCAGTACTTC.

This chain connects TRBV11-3 to TRBJ2-2; 7 nucleotides line up with TRBD2. The CDR3 runs 16 residues. Per germline, CDR1 SGHNT and CDR2 YENEEA. With 5 bases clipped from V and 0 bases from J, the junction kept 6 bases outside the gene matches. The CDR3 protein is CASSPTSEPNTGELFF. The DNA of the CDR3 is TGTGCCAGCAGCCCCACTAGCGAACCGAACACCGGGGAGCTGTTTTTT. Looking up the rest from reference TRBV11-3 and TRBJ2-2 gives the full variable domain: EAGVVQSPRYKIIEKKQPVAFWCNPISGHNTLYWYLQNLGQGPELLIRYENEEAVDDSQLPKDRFSAERLKGVDSTLKIQPAELGDSAVYLCASSPTSEPNTGELFFGEGSRLTVL.

The J gene is TRBJ2-5, the V gene TRBV9; 8 nucleotides match TRBD2. CDR1 and CDR2 (germline): SGDLS, YYNGEE. The trim removed 0 bases at V and 2 bases at J, leaving 9 bases unmatched. The CDR3 has 17 residues. The CDR3 is CASSVATAGGLQETQYF. In DNA form, the CDR3 reads TGTGCCAGCAGCGTAGCTACGGCGGGGGGCCTACAAGAGACCCAGTACTTC.

This clone was counted only a few times. The chain joins TRBV25-1 to TRBJ2-7; weak D call: TRBD1 (5 bases). V was cut by 3 bases and J by 3 bases, with 12 bases left in between. The CDR3 length is 14 residues. Germline assignment: CDR1 MGHDK and CDR2 SYGVNS. The CDR3 nucleotides are TGTGCCAGCAGTGACCTAGGGGCGAACTACGAGCAGTACTTC. Translation gives CASSDLGANYEQYF.

In this sample, this clone turned up a few times. V usage is TRBV6-1 and J usage is TRBJ1-5; 9 bases fit TRBD1. CDR1 and CDR2 (germline): MNHNS, SASEGT. V lost 6 bases, J lost 9 bases, and 6 bases stayed unmatched. There are 13 residues in the CDR3. CDR3 loop: CASRLQGAWPQHF. CDR3 nucleotide sequence: TGTGCCAGCAGATTACAGGGGGCCTGGCCCCAGCATTTT.

This clone was seen just once. V gene TRBV19 combines with J gene TRBJ1-2; TRBD1 is a possible D gene (5 bases). Germline values: CDR1 LNHDA, CDR2 SQIVND (reference sequence). The CDR3 contains 15 residues. V was clipped by 5 bases and J by 4 bases, with 17 bases between them. CDR3 DNA sequence: TGTGCCAGTAGTCCCGCAGGGCTCAAGGGCTATGGCTACACCTTC. Residues: CASSPAGLKGYGYTF.